This T cell receptor (beta chain) was profiled in a study of patients and donors after allogeneic stem cell transplantation. TCRdb re-analysed the RT-PCR reads in MiXCR, keeping a single row per CDR3 protein. The data hold about 410,000 distinct CDR3 sequences, with roughly 17% observed a single time. The CDR3 consists of 16 residues. Losses at the gene ends were 5 bases for V and 0 bases for J; bases not matched to a gene: 5. The sample was blood, either unsorted or a sorted T cell fraction (not recorded which). The chain combines TRBV12-3 or TRBV12-4 with TRBJ2-4; TRBD2 aligns across 9 bases. This sequence originates from a human donor who was either an allogeneic HSCT recipient or a stem cell or donor lymphocyte infusion donor (not recorded which). It is not recorded whose cells these are; they may come from a transplant donor. The CDR3 spells CASSVLAGLAKNIQYF. CDR3 sequence (DNA): TGTGCCAGCAGTGTACTAGCGGGTTTAGCCAAAAACATTCAGTACTTC.